This TCR beta chain was identified during a study of blood T cells in healthy people across ages. Trimming cost V 0 bases and J 12 bases, with 13 bases left between them. CDR3 size: 13 residues. Germline-derived CDR1 and CDR2 are SGHRS and YFSETQ. The use of a sample-barcoded 5' primer and a J-beta primer mix characterized a second PCR of 7 to 11 cycles. Template switching added a 12-random-nucleotide identifier to every cDNA molecule. TCRdb passed the 5' RACE reads through MiXCR, listing each CDR3 protein once. The sample records roughly 1.6 million distinct CDR3 sequences, around 36% being singletons.

The TCR sequence derives from a young woman in good health. V and J are TRBV5-1 and TRBJ2-1; possibly TRBD1 for D (6 bases). Sequencing used blood. DNA of the CDR3: TGCGCCAGCAGCTTGGCCCGGGACACCTGGCAGTTCTTC. Protein product: CASSLARDTWQFF.